The present T cell receptor beta chain was sequenced within a study of OX40 agonist ivuxolimab in advanced cancers. The CDR3 contains 15 residues. The V gene lost 5 bases and the J gene lost 1 base, with 14 bases spanning the gap. Germline V gene sequence: CDR1 SNHLY, CDR2 FYNNEI. The data were produced by immunoSEQ multiplex PCR, yet TCRdb's version contains in-frame clones alone and is incomplete. Among roughly 67,000 clones, 87% were seen once, and the ten largest hold about 0.37%. The receptor's source is an adult with an advanced solid tumor such as melanoma, head and neck, liver or kidney cancer. The input for sequencing was CD4+ or CD8+ T cells sorted from blood, taken in a trial of the OX40 agonist ivuxolimab. The rearrangement joins TRBV2 to TRBJ1-1; a weak D match, TRBD1 (5 bases). Here the CDR3 reads CASSPGTLRNTEAFF. The CDR3 coding sequence is TGTGCCAGCAGTCCCGGGACCCTGAGGAACACTGAAGCTTTCTTT.